This T cell receptor (beta chain) derives from a study of CD4 T cells in relation to SARS-CoV-2 and coronaviruses. Study-level information: Negative control cultures got HIV-1 Nef peptides or no peptide. Study-wide findings and caveats: In roughly 65% of donors, memory CD4+ clonotypes crossrecognized SARS-CoV-2 and at least one common cold coronavirus spike.

The repertoire was sequenced with immunoSEQ multiplex PCR; TCRdb's copy has only in-frame clones and lacks some. The top ten clones hold approximately 30% of a sample with about 20,000 clones, nearly 75% of them seen once. This CDR3 region has 15 residues. CD4+ T cells from unexposed donors were obtained before the COVID-19 pandemic (2011-2018). After around nine days of culture, CD4+ T cells were isolated. As cell numbers allowed, unexposed-donor CD4+ T cells faced SARS-CoV-2 S/N and four cold-coronavirus spikes. Remarks on this clone: Its target is not known.

V is TRBV12-1 and J is TRBJ2-3; the table assigns TRBD1, which was not confirmed against the DNA. TRBV12-1 is assigned pseudogene status. The TCR was taken from a human donor in good health. The sequenced material came from CD4+ T cells from PBMCs, cultured in vitro. This chain's CDR3 is CASSFDGTVNDTQYF. DNA of the CDR3: TGTGCCAGCAGCTTTGATGGGACAGTTAACGATACGCAGTATTTT.